This TCR beta chain was identified in a study of cytomegalovirus exposure and HLA in healthy donors. General study results and limits: Judged likely to be a sequencing artifact was a cluster of highly shared sequence variants. Segments of the TCR beta V type were, in most cases, productive about 87% or about 30% of the time in an earlier analysis. Common viral pathogens seemed to be connected with several of the most significant clusters, according to a later analysis.

This clone was detected only a few times. Its cognate antigen is unknown. Primers: 60 Vbeta forward and 13 Jbeta reverse. The data were produced by immunoSEQ multiplex PCR, yet TCRdb's version contains in-frame clones alone and is incomplete. The sample carries 62,000 or so clones, approximately 80% recorded once. The CDR3 is 17 residues long. Germline V gene data show CDR1 as SGHVS and CDR2 as FNYEAQ. With 1 base clipped from V and 5 bases from J, the junction kept 10 bases outside the gene matches. Sample: PBMCs. The chain joins TRBV7-6 to TRBJ2-2, with TRBD2 matching over 7 bases. The sequence derives from a man aged 25 to 40 in good health and CMV-seronegative. The CDR3 region is CASSLDPREVNTGELFF. The CDR3 DNA reads as TGTGCCAGCAGCTTAGACCCCCGGGAGGTTAATACCGGGGAGCTGTTTTTT.